A single sample gave rise to the 2 T cell receptor beta chains below, sequenced in a study of CD8+ T cells in alopecia areata. Extracted from the samples, RNA was reverse transcribed into cDNA to serve as the sequencing template. Here immunoSEQ multiplex PCR was the method, and the copy in TCRdb shows in-frame clones only, minus some. The sample holds about 160,000 clones, 75% to 90% seen once. Sequenced here: CD8+ T cells sorted from blood, sampled at week 0. The source is a human donor with alopecia areata.

V is TRBV9 and J is TRBJ2-4; 9 positions match TRBD1. The CDR3 spans 14 residues. Trimming removed 4 bases from V and 5 bases from J; junction bases left unmatched: 4. The germline gives CDR1 SGDLS, CDR2 YYNGEE. The CDR3 is CASSLRTGENIQYF. As DNA, the CDR3 is TGTGCCAGCAGCCTCCGGACAGGGGAAAACATTCAGTACTTC.

Details on this clone: The same CDR3 also results from other DNA sequences found in this sample. The rearrangement uses TRBV27 and TRBJ1-5; maybe TRBD1 (6 bases). Trimming shortened V by 5 bases and J by 6 bases, and 8 bases separated the two germline ends. The CDR3 extends over 12 amino acids. Germline-derived CDR1 and CDR2 are MNHEY and SMNVEV (reference sequence). CDR3 loop: CASSPQGQPQHF. The CDR3 DNA follows: TGTGCCAGCAGTCCACAGGGTCAGCCCCAGCATTTT.